This T cell receptor beta chain comes out of a study of PD-1 blockade in classical Hodgkin lymphoma. About the research overall: Once every 2 weeks, patients received intravenous nivolumab at 3 mg/kg.

On this clone: Its antigen remains unknown.

Germline CDR1 is SGHNT and CDR2 is YYREEE (reference sequence). V was pared by 1 base and J by 6 bases, with 4 bases between. The CDR3 runs to 11 residues. Relapses following autologous stem cell transplantation were seen in all patients, with brentuximab vedotin exposure varying. Study results and limitations: Newly diagnosed patients and complete responders had comparable diversity at baseline. Reports described newly diagnosed patients as having lower baseline TCR diversity than healthy donors.

Assay: immunoSEQ multiplex PCR; the TCRdb copy retains only in-frame clones and omits some. The sample consists of about 20,000 clones, over 75% of them appearing once. Sequenced material: peripheral blood mononuclear cells (PBMCs), taken at baseline. This chain uses TRBV5-4 with TRBJ1-1; D not certain. The sequence was obtained from a human donor with classical Hodgkin lymphoma. The CDR3 reads CASSLTSEAFF. In nucleotides, the CDR3 is TGTGCCAGCAGCTTGACCTCTGAAGCTTTCTTT.